The source of this TCR beta chain is a study of CD4 T cell repertoires in COVID-19. Study context: After nine to ten days of IL-2 expansion, CFSE-low cells were relabeled and restimulated with other coronavirus spikes. Study-wide results and caveats: SARS-CoV and/or HKU1 spike cultures shared between roughly 6 and 27% of SARS-CoV-2 clonotypes. Sharing of several most expanded SARS-CoV-2-reactive clonotypes across memory subsets suggested intraclonal diversification.

The memory T cells were sequenced right after ex vivo isolation, without culture. The CDR3 consists of 14 residues. The ends were cut back, 6 bases at V and 1 base at J, with 9 bases in the middle. CDR1 is MNHNS, CDR2 SASEGT, per germline. Only in-frame clones appear in the TCRdb table, and some are missing; sequencing was by immunoSEQ multiplex PCR. The sample has some 24,000 clones, 85% to 95% seen once. Notes on this clone: Its antigen remains unidentified.

The sequence was obtained from a human donor who had COVID-19. V is TRBV6-1 and J is TRBJ2-2; tentatively, D is TRBD1 (5 bases). This material consisted of circulating follicular helper CD4+ T cells (cTfh) from blood, taken before the COVID-19 pandemic. The CDR3 is CASSFQGNTGELFF. The CDR3 DNA sequence: TGTGCCAGCAGCTTTCAGGGGAACACCGGGGAGCTGTTTTTT.